This TCR beta chain emerged from a study of blood T cells in healthy people across ages. Alongside a J-beta primer mix, a sample-barcoded 5' primer served in a second PCR lasting 7 to 11 cycles. One entry per CDR3 protein results from TCRdb running MiXCR on the 5' RACE reads. The table has roughly 1,000,000 distinct CDR3 sequences, less than 25% seen once; the top ten hold 0.65% to 0.75%. This clonotype was observed a few times. Whenever a sample was processed, at least 7 million PBMCs were isolated. Per sample, extraction of total RNA gave at least 5.5 micrograms in every case. The V end was cut by 2 bases, the J end by 4 bases, with 18 bases between. The CDR3 is made up of 17 amino acids. CDR1 is ENHRY, CDR2 SYGVKD, per germline. These data were also filed under a second study, of T cells of mothers and their children. That work states: Every mother produced more than 8 million TCR beta CDR3 reads, whereas every child provided several million.

The rearrangement joins TRBV10-3 to TRBJ2-1; perhaps TRBD1 as D (6 bases). The sample comprised blood. The receptor's source is a girl aged 2 to 9 in good health. Here the CDR3 DNA reads TGTGCCATCAGTGAGCCCCACACCCCAGGGGCTTACAATGAGCAGTTCTTC. Amino acids: CAISEPHTPGAYNEQFF.